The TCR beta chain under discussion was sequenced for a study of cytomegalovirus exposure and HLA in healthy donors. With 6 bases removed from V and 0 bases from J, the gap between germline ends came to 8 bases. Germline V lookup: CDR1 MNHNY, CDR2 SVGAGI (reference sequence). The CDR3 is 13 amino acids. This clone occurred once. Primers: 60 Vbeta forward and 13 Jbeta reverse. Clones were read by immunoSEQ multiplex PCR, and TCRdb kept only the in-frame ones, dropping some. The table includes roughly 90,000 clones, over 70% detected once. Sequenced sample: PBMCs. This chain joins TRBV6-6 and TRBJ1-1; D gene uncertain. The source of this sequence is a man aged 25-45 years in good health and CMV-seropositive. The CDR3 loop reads CASRLIVNTEAFF. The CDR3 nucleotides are TGTGCCAGCAGACTTATAGTGAACACTGAAGCTTTCTTT.